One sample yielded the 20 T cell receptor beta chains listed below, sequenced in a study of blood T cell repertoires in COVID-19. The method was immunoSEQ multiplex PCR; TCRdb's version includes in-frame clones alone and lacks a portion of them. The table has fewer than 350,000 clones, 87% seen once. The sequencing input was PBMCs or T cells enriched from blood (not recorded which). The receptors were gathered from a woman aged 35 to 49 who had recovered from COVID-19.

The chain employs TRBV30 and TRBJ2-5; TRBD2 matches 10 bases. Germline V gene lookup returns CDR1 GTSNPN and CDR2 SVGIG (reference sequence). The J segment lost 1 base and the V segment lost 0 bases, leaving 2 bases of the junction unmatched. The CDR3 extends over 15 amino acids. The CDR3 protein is CAWSVGLATQETQYF. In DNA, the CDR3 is TGTGCCTGGAGTGTGGGACTAGCGACCCAAGAGACCCAGTACTTC.

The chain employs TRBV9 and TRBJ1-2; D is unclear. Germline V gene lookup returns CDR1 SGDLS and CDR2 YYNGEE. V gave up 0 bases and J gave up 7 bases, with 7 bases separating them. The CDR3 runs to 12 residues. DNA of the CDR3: TGTGCCAGCAGCGTAGGACAACTTGGCTACACCTTC. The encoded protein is CASSVGQLGYTF.

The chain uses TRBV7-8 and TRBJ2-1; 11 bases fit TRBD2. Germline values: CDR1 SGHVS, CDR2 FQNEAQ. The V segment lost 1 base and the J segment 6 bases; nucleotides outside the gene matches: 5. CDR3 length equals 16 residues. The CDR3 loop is CASSLVRTSGRNEQFF. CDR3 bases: TGTGCCAGCAGCTTAGTTCGGACTAGCGGGCGCAATGAGCAGTTCTTC. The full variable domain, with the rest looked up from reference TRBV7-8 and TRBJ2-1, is GAGVSQSPRYKVAKRGQDVALRCDPISGHVSLFWYQQALGQGPEFLTYFQNEAQLDKSGLPSDRFFAERPEGSVSTLKIQRTQQEDSAVYLCASSLVRTSGRNEQFFGPGTRLTVL.

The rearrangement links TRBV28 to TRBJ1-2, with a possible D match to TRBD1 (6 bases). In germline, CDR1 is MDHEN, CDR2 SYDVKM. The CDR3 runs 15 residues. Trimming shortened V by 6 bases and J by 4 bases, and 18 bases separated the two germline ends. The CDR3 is CASSPTGPTGYGYTF. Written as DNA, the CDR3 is TGTGCCAGCAGCCCAACCGGTCCGACAGGCTATGGCTACACCTTC.

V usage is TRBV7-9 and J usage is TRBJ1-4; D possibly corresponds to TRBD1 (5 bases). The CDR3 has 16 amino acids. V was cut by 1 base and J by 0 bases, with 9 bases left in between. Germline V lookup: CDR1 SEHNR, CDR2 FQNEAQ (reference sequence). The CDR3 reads CASSLVGTATNEKLFF. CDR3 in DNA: TGTGCCAGCAGCTTAGTTGGGACTGCAACTAATGAAAAACTGTTTTTT.

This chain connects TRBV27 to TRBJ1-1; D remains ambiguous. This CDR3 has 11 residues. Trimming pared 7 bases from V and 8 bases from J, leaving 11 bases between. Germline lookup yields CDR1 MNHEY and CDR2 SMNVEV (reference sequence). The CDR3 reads CASTWAREAFF. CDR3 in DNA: TGTGCCAGCACTTGGGCCCGCGAAGCTTTCTTT.

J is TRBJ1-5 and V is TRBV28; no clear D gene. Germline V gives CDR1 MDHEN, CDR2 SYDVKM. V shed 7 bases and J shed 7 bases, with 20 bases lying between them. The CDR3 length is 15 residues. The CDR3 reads CASTPDSIPGQPQHF. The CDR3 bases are TGTGCCAGCACCCCCGACTCAATTCCGGGACAGCCCCAGCATTTT.

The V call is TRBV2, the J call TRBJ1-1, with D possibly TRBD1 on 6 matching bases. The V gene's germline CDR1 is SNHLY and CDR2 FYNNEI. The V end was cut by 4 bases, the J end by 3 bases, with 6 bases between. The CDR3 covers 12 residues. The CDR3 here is CASSGTDTEAFF. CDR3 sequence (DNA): TGTGCCAGCAGTGGGACAGACACTGAAGCTTTCTTT. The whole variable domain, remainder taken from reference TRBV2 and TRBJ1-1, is EPEVTQTPSHQVTQMGQEVILRCVPISNHLYFYWYRQILGQKVEFLVSFYNNEISEKSEIFDDQFSVERPDGSNFTLKIRSTKLEDSAMYFCASSGTDTEAFFGQGTRLTVV.

This chain's CDR3 is CASSDSAGVPEQFF. The CDR3 DNA is TGTGCCAGCAGTGACTCTGCGGGAGTCCCTGAGCAGTTCTTC. The rearrangement links TRBV6-4 to TRBJ2-1, with 7 bases lining up with TRBD2. Germline V gene sequence: CDR1 MRHNA, CDR2 SNTAGT. Trimming at V came to 0 bases and at J to 9 bases, leaving 5 bases not matched to a gene. The CDR3 runs to 14 residues.

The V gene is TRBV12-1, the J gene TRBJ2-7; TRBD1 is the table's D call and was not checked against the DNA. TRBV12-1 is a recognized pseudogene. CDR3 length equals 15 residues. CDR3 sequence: CASSFAHRTLYEQYF. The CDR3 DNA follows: TGTGCCAGCAGCTTTGCGCACAGGACGCTCTACGAGCAGTACTTC.

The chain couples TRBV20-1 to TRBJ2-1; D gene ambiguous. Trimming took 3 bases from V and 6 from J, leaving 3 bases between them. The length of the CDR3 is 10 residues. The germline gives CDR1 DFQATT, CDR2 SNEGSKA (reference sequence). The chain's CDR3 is CSARSNEQFF. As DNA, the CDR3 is TGCAGTGCTAGGAGCAATGAGCAGTTCTTC.

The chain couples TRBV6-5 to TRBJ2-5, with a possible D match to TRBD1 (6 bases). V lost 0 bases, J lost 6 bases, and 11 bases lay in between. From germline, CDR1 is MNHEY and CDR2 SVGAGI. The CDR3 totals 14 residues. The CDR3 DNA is TGTGCCAGCAGTTACTCCACAGGGACCCAGACCCAGTACTTC. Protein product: CASSYSTGTQTQYF.

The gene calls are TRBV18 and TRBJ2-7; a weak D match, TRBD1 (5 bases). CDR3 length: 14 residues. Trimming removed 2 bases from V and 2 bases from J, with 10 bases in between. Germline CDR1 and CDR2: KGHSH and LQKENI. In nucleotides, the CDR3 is TGTGCCAGCTCACCATCAGGGTTCCCCTACGAGCAGTACTTC. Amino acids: CASSPSGFPYEQYF.

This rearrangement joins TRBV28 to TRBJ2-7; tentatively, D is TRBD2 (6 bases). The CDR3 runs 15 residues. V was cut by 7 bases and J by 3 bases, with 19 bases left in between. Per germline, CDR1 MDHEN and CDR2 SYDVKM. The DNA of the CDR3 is TGTGCCAGCAACGCGCGGGAAGCGTCAATCTACGAGCAGTACTTC. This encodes CASNAREASIYEQYF.

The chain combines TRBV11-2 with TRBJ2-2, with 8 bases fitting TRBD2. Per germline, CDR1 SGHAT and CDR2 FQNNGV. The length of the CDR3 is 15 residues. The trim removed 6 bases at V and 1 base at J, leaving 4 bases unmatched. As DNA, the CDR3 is TGTGCCAGCAGGCCGGGACTAGTGAACACCGGGGAGCTGTTTTTT. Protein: CASRPGLVNTGELFF.

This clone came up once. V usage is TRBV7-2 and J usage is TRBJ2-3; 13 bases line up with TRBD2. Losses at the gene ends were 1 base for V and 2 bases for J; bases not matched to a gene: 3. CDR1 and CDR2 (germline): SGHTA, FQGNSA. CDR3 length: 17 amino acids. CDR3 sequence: CASSLGLAGGLTDTQYF. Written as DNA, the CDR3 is TGTGCCAGCAGCTTAGGACTAGCGGGAGGACTCACAGATACGCAGTATTTT.

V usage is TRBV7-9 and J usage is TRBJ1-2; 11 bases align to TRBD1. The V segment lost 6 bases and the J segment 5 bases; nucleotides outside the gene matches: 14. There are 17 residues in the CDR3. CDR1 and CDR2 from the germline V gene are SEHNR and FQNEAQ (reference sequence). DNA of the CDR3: TGTGCCAGCAGTAGACCCACTACCGGGACAGGGGGTTATGGCTACACCTTC. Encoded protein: CASSRPTTGTGGYGYTF.

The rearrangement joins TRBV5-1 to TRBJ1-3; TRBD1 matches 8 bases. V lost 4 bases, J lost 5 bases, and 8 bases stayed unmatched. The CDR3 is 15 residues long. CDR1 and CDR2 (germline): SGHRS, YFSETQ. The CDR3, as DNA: TGCGCCAGCAGCCCGGTGACAGGGGATAGAAACACCATATATTTT. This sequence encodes CASSPVTGDRNTIYF.

The CDR3 reads CASSSTGGNYGYTF. DNA of the CDR3: TGTGCCAGCAGCTCTACAGGGGGCAACTATGGCTACACCTTC. The rearrangement links TRBV5-4 to TRBJ1-2, with 9 positions matching TRBD1. Unmatched junction bases numbered 2, after V lost 3 bases and J lost 2 bases. The CDR3 sequence is 14 residues long. Germline CDR1 SGHNT, CDR2 YYREEE (reference sequence).

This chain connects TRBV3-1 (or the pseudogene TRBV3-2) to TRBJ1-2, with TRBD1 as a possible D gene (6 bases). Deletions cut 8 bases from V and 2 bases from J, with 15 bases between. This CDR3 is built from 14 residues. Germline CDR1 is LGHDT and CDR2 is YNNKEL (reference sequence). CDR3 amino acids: CASGGDIPNYGYTF. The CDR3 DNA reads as TGTGCCAGCGGTGGGGACATACCAAACTATGGCTACACCTTC.